This T cell receptor beta chain stems from a study of vaccination effects on CD4 cells after COVID-19. Study-wide background: Samples were taken post-vaccine, and their median timing was 72 days after the second dose.

Profiling relied on immunoSEQ multiplex PCR, and the TCRdb table lists in-frame clones only, not all of them. The repertoire holds approximately 70,000 clones, with 80% to 85% as singletons. Per germline, CDR1 SNHLY and CDR2 FYNNEI. The CDR3 length is 13 residues. V shed 2 bases and J shed 6 bases, with 10 bases lying between them. A note on this clone: What it binds is unknown.

Within the ViraFEST assay, antigen-specific CD4+ T cells underwent expansion with viral peptide pools prior to sequencing. Cells that had been cultured for less than 13 days were the source of isolated CD4+ T cells. Each participant was administered two doses of either the BNT162b2 or the mRNA-1273 vaccine. This chain links TRBV2 with TRBJ1-2; the D gene is possibly TRBD1 (5 bases). The sequence derives from a human donor who received a COVID-19 vaccine. Material: CD4+ T cells from PBMCs cultured with HCoV-229E spike peptides, obtained after COVID-19 vaccination. The CDR3 DNA sequence: TGTGCCAGCAGTGAAAGGTGGGGACATGGCTACACCTTC. Encoded protein: CASSERWGHGYTF.